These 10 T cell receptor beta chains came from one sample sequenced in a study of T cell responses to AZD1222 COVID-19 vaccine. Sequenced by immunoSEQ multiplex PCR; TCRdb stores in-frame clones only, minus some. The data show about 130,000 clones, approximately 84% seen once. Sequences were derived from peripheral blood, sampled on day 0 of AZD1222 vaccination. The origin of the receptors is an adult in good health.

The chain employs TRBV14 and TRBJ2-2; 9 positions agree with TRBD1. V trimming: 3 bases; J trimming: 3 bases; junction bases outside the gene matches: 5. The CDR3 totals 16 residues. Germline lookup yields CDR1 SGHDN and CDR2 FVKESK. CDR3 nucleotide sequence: TGTGCCAGCAGCCAGCACCGGGACAGGGACACCGGGGAGCTGTTTTTT. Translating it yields CASSQHRDRDTGELFF. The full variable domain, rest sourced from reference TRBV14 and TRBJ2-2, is EAGVTQFPSHSVIEKGQTVTLRCDPISGHDNLYWYRRVMGKEIKFLLHFVKESKQDESGMPNNRFLAERTGGTYSTLKVQPAELEDSGVYFCASSQHRDRDTGELFFGEGSRLTVL.

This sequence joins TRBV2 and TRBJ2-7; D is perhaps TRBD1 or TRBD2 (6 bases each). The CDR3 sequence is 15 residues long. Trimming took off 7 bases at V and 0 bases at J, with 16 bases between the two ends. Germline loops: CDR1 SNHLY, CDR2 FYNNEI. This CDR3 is CASTLEGGPSYEQYF. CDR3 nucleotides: TGTGCCAGCACTTTGGAGGGGGGCCCCTCCTACGAGCAGTACTTC.

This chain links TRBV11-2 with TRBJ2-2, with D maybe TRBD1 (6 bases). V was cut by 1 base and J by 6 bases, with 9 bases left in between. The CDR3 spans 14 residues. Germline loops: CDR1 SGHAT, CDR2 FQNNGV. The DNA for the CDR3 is TGTGCCAGCAGCTTAGGGACAGCGGCCGGGGAGCTGTTTTTT. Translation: CASSLGTAAGELFF.

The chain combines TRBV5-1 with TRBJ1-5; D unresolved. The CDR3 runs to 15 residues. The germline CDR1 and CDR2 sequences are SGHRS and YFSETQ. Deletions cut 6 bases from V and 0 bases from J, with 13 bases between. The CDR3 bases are TGCGCCAGCACCCCTGACGGAAATAGCAATCAGCCCCAGCATTTT. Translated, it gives CASTPDGNSNQPQHF. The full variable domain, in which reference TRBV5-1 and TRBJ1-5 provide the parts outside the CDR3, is KAGVTQTPRYLIKTRGQQVTLSCSPISGHRSVSWYQQTPGQGLQFLFEYFSETQRNKGNFPGRFSGRQFSNSRSEMNVSTLELGDSALYLCASTPDGNSNQPQHFGDGTRLSIL.

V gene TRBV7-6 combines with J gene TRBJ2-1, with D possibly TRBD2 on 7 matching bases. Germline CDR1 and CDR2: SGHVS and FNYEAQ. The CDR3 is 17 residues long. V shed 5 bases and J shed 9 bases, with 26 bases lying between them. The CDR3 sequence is CASSHISLGGARGEQFF. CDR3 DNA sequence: TGTGCCAGCAGCCATATATCCCTTGGGGGGGCGCGGGGTGAGCAGTTCTTC. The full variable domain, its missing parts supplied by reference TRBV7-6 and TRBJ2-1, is GAGVSQSPRYKVTKRGQDVALRCDPISGHVSLYWYRQALGQGPEFLTYFNYEAQQDKSGLPNDRFSAERPEGSISTLTIQRTEQRDSAMYRCASSHISLGGARGEQFFGPGTRLTVL.

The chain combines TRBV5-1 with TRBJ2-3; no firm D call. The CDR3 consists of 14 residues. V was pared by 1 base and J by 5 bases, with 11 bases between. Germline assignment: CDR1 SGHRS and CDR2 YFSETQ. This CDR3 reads CASSLLPLGDTQYF. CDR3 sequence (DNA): TGCGCCAGCAGCTTGCTTCCTCTCGGAGATACGCAGTATTTT.

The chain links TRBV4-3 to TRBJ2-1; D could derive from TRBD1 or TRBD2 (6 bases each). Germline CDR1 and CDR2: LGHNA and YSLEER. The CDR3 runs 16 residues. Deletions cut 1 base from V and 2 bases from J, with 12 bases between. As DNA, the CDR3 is TGCGCCAGCAGCCAAGGGAGGGGGGTTACCTACAATGAGCAGTTCTTC. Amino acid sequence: CASSQGRGVTYNEQFF.

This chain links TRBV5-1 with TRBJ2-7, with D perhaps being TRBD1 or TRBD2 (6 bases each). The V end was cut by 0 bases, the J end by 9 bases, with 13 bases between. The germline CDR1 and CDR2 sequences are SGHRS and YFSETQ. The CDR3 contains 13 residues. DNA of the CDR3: TGCGCCAGCAGCTTGGCCCTAGGGGGAGGGCAGTACTTC. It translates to CASSLALGGGQYF.

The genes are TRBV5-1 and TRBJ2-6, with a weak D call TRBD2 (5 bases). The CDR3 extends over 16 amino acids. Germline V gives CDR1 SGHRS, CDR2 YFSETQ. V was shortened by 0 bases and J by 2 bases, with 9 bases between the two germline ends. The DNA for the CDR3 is TGCGCCAGCAGCTTGGCGTCCGGGACTGGGGCCAACGTCCTGACTTTC. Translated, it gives CASSLASGTGANVLTF.

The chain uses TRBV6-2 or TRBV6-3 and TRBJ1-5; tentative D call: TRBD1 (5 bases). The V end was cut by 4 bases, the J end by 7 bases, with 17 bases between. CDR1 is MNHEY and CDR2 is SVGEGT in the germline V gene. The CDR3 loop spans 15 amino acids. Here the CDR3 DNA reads TGTGCCAGCAGTTCCCATCGGTCAGGGCACCAGCCCCAGCATTTT. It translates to CASSSHRSGHQPQHF.